A selection of T cell receptor beta chains follows, all from one sample in a study of vaccination effects on CD4 cells after COVID-19. These receptors lack a known antigen. Produced via immunoSEQ multiplex PCR; TCRdb's table is partial and in-frame only. The table records about 38,000 clones, about 81% of them present only once. The source was CD4+ T cells from PBMCs cultured without peptide, collected before COVID-19 vaccination. These receptors originate from a human donor who received a COVID-19 vaccine. CDR3s include the opening cysteine and the closing phenylalanine or tryptophan. A D gene is named only where the DNA matches it firmly. A row's size may be missing; if present it is once, few, many or a size class.

CDR3 protein,CDR3 DNA,V gene,D gene,J gene,clone size
CASGRYEGNQPQHF,TGCGCCAGCGGGAGATACGAGGGCAATCAGCCCCAGCATTTT,TRBV10-1,NA,TRBJ1-5,NA
CASSQESGNYGYTF,TGCGCCAGCAGCCAAGAATCCGGTAACTATGGCTACACCTTC,TRBV4-3,NA,TRBJ1-2,few
CASSTQGIRTDTQYF,TGTGCCAGCAGCACGCAGGGGATCCGCACAGATACGCAGTATTTT,TRBV7-3,NA,TRBJ2-3,NA
CASSLVGDTEAFF,TGTGCCAGCAGTTTAGTTGGGGACACTGAAGCTTTCTTT,TRBV12-3/TRBV12-4,NA,TRBJ1-1,NA
CASSATQDSGNTIYF,TGTGCCAGCTCAGCGACTCAGGACTCTGGAAACACCATATATTTT,TRBV18,NA,TRBJ1-3,NA
CVGGGIYIQYF,TGTGTGGGGGGGGGCATATACATTCAGTACTTC,TRBV30,NA,TRBJ2-4,NA
CASSIFLKGPSTDTQYF,TGTGCCAGTAGTATTTTTCTGAAGGGACCGAGCACAGATACGCAGTATTTT,TRBV19,NA,TRBJ2-3,NA
CASSLGTTGDEKLFF,TGTGCCAGCAGCTTAGGGACAACCGGAGATGAAAAACTGTTTTTT,TRBV11-1,NA,TRBJ1-4,NA
CASRGEGHKKETQYF,TGTGCCAGTAGGGGCGAGGGACACAAGAAAGAGACCCAGTACTTC,TRBV19,NA,TRBJ2-5,NA
CASSSPGQALYGYTF,TGTGCCAGCTCTTCCCCCGGACAGGCCTTATATGGCTACACCTTC,TRBV6-5,TRBD1,TRBJ1-2,NA
CASRETGGPSDTQYF,TGTGCCAGCAGAGAGACAGGGGGCCCATCGGATACGCAGTATTTT,TRBV6-5,TRBD1,TRBJ2-3,NA
CAWSVPGEAFF,TGTGCCTGGAGTGTCCCCGGTGAAGCTTTCTTT,TRBV30,NA,TRBJ1-1,NA